This is a list of T cell receptor beta chains from one sample in a study of T cell repertoires in cytomegalovirus infection. TCRdb redid the calling of the reads with MiXCR, one entry per CDR3 protein. This repertoire shows a few hundred thousand distinct CDR3 sequences, approximately 24% found once; its top ten account for 18%. The material sequenced was CD8+ T cells from PBMCs. The receptors derive from a human donor in good health (CMV status not recorded). Some clones in this sample may be carry-over from other donors' samples. CDR3s leave out the opening cysteine and the closing phenylalanine or tryptophan. Each record gives: V gene, CDR3 protein.

v_gene: TRBV11-2; CDR3aa: ASSQGVISGEKLF
v_gene: TRBV7-3; CDR3aa: ASSQDGLAGNEQF
v_gene: TRBV10-3; CDR3aa: AISESLARVNTEAF
v_gene: TRBV20-1; CDR3aa: SARDQIRPGEPTGELF
v_gene: TRBV7-9; CDR3aa: ASSSGSDEKLF
v_gene: TRBV7-2; CDR3aa: ASSLSRGPSHSYNEQF
v_gene: TRBV5-1; CDR3aa: ASSPRWGSSYNEQF
v_gene: TRBV2; CDR3aa: ASTLMQPSGGYEQF
v_gene: TRBV5-1; CDR3aa: ASSPGVEPTEAF
v_gene: TRBV10-3; CDR3aa: AISDSVGLAGGPNEQF
v_gene: TRBV9; CDR3aa: ASSGTSGGLNEQF
v_gene: TRBV7-8; CDR3aa: ASSLIRAPSYEQY
v_gene: TRBV4-1; CDR3aa: ASSPQVVWGNQPQH
v_gene: TRBV2; CDR3aa: ASSGGTVPIGMQF
v_gene: TRBV20-1; CDR3aa: SAFRTSGPDTDTQY
v_gene: TRBV7-6; CDR3aa: ASTGATGELF
v_gene: TRBV7-6; CDR3aa: ASSPTQGEWYNEQF
v_gene: TRBV19; CDR3aa: ASSIDAQGVGETQY
v_gene: TRBV19; CDR3aa: ASSILGRADQPQH
v_gene: TRBV10-3; CDR3aa: AISELGQGGDQPQH
v_gene: TRBV7-9; CDR3aa: ASSLSTEGRYYGYT
v_gene: TRBV2; CDR3aa: ASIEPLAGLAF
v_gene: TRBV29-1; CDR3aa: SVGPGDDEQF
v_gene: TRBV6-1; CDR3aa: ASRNRDTSPNTEAF
v_gene: TRBV20-1; CDR3aa: SATPTSGDYNEQF
v_gene: TRBV28; CDR3aa: ASSLSGDFGTEAF
v_gene: TRBV15; CDR3aa: ATSRDIMGLGNQPQH
v_gene: TRBV28; CDR3aa: ASSLPTVAEAF
v_gene: TRBV7-9; CDR3aa: ASSPPRSLSSYNEQF
v_gene: TRBV7-4; CDR3aa: ARRGGCSYNEQF
v_gene: TRBV29-1; CDR3aa: SVAPAGVGYGYT
v_gene: TRBV14; CDR3aa: ASSQQGTVDIQY
v_gene: TRBV20-1; CDR3aa: SAMEGGLLQETQY
v_gene: TRBV6-8; CDR3aa: ASSYSSGSRYGYT
v_gene: TRBV30; CDR3aa: AWSPNSNQPQH
v_gene: TRBV12-3/TRBV12-4; CDR3aa: ASSLAGPTDTQY